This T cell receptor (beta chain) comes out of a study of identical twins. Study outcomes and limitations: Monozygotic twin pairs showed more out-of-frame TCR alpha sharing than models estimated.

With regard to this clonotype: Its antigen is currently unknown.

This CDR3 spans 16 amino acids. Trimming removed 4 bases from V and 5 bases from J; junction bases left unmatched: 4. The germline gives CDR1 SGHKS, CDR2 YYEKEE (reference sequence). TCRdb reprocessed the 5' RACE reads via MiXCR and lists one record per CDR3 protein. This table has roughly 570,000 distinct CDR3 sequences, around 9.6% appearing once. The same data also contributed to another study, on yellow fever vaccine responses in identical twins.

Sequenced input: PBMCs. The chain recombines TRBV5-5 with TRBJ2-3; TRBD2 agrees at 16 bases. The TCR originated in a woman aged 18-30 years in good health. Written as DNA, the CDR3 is TGTGCCAGCAGCCACGGGACTAGCGGGGGGGGAGATACGCAGTATTTT. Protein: CASSHGTSGGGDTQYF. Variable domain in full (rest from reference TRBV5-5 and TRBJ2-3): DAGVTQSPTHLIKTRGQQVTLRCSPISGHKSVSWYQQVLGQGPQFIFQYYEKEERGRGNFPDRFSARQFPNYSSELNVNALLLGDSALYLCASSHGTSGGGDTQYFGPGTRLTVL.